The 7 T cell receptor beta chains listed next were all sequenced from one sample in a study of blood T cell repertoires in COVID-19. This table comes from immunoSEQ multiplex PCR, and its TCRdb copy is limited to in-frame clones, with some not included. The sample lists approximately 140,000 clones, roughly 80% occurring once. Sequencing used peripheral blood. The receptors here all came from a man between 70 and 80 years old with acute or convalescent COVID-19.

This clone was detected a few times. The V and J genes are TRBV6-5 and TRBJ2-3, with D perhaps TRBD2 (5 bases). CDR3 length equals 14 residues. Trimming removed 6 bases from V and 4 bases from J, with 14 bases in between. Germline CDR1 MNHEY, CDR2 SVGAGI. The CDR3 loop is CASRFQAGPDTQYF. The CDR3 bases are TGTGCCAGCAGGTTCCAGGCGGGCCCAGATACGCAGTATTTT.

The chain is built from TRBV7-8 and TRBJ2-5; D remains ambiguous. Trimming cost V 4 bases and J 5 bases, with 11 bases left between them. The germline gives CDR1 SGHVS, CDR2 FQNEAQ. The length of the CDR3 is 13 residues. The CDR3 DNA sequence: TGTGCCAGCAGCTCCACCACTTCGGAGACCCAGTACTTC. This encodes CASSSTTSETQYF. Filled out from reference TRBV7-8 and TRBJ2-5, the complete variable domain reads GAGVSQSPRYKVAKRGQDVALRCDPISGHVSLFWYQQALGQGPEFLTYFQNEAQLDKSGLPSDRFFAERPEGSVSTLKIQRTQQEDSAVYLCASSSTTSETQYFGPGTRLLVL.

The V call is TRBV5-1, the J call TRBJ1-6; D perhaps matches TRBD1 (5 bases). Germline lookup yields CDR1 SGHRS and CDR2 YFSETQ. Trimming removed 4 bases at V and 4 bases at J, with 9 bases between. CDR3 size: 14 residues. CDR3 region: CASSQDRYNSPLHF. In DNA, the CDR3 is TGCGCCAGCAGCCAAGACAGATATAATTCACCCCTCCACTTT.

In this sample, this clone turned up once. The gene calls are TRBV5-4 and TRBJ2-5; 11 nucleotides match TRBD2. V gave up 3 bases and J gave up 4 bases; unmatched junction bases: 5. Germline V lookup: CDR1 SGHNT, CDR2 YYREEE (reference sequence). The CDR3 has 15 residues. The CDR3 loop reads CASSSTSGVIETQYF. CDR3 DNA: TGTGCCAGCAGCTCGACTAGCGGGGTGATAGAGACCCAGTACTTC.

The rearrangement uses TRBV28 and TRBJ1-2, with D possibly matching TRBD1 (5 bases). The germline V and J ends were trimmed by 3 bases and 2 bases, with 16 bases remaining between them. This CDR3 is built from 16 residues. In germline, CDR1 is MDHEN, CDR2 SYDVKM. The CDR3 bases are TGTGCCAGCAGTTTCTTTAGGTGGGGGGGAAACTATGGCTACACCTTC. This sequence encodes CASSFFRWGGNYGYTF.

The genes are TRBV19 and TRBJ2-7; D ambiguous. V gave up 2 bases and J gave up 3 bases, with 14 bases separating them. CDR1 and CDR2 from the germline V gene are LNHDA and SQIVND (reference sequence). The length of the CDR3 is 15 residues. The CDR3 protein is CASSIYAVGNYEQYF. As DNA, the CDR3 is TGTGCCAGTAGTATATACGCGGTCGGCAACTACGAGCAGTACTTC.

The V call is TRBV19, the J call TRBJ2-3; tentatively, D is TRBD2 (7 bases). The CDR3 totals 15 residues. The V gene lost 5 bases and the J gene lost 3 bases, with 15 bases spanning the gap. The germline CDR1 and CDR2 sequences are LNHDA and SQIVND (reference sequence). Here the CDR3 reads CASSAGAGATDTQYF. In nucleotides, the CDR3 is TGTGCCAGTAGTGCGGGGGCAGGGGCTACAGATACGCAGTATTTT. Full variable domain (rest looked up from reference TRBV19 and TRBJ2-3): DGGITQSPKYLFRKEGQNVTLSCEQNLNHDAMYWYRQDPGQGLRLIYYSQIVNDFQKGDIAEGYSVSREKKESFPLTVTSAQKNPTAFYLCASSAGAGATDTQYFGPGTRLTVL.